Listed below are T cell receptor beta chains from one sample, sequenced in a study of T cell repertoires in cytomegalovirus infection. Their antigens are not known. One entry per CDR3 protein results from TCRdb running MiXCR on the reads. The sample includes fewer than 900,000 distinct CDR3 sequences, 25% to 35% of them seen just once. The sequences come from cultured CD8+ T cells from PBMCs, collected from culture after CMV antigen stimulation. These receptors were taken from a human donor in good health (CMV status not recorded). Some clones in this sample may be carry-over from other donors' samples. Each CDR3 is given with its conserved first and last residue. A D gene is named only where the DNA matches it firmly. Part of the rows lack a size; the others show once, few, many or a class for expanded clones.

J: TRBJ2-2
D: -
V: TRBV18
size: -
DNA: TGTGCCAGCTCACCGCTAGCCGGACACGAGACGCTCACCGGGGAGCTGTTTTTT
CDR3: CASSPLAGHETLTGELFF

J: TRBJ1-4
D: -
V: TRBV9
size: -
DNA: TGTGCCAGCAGCGGCGGGACAACAACTAATGAAAAACTGTTTTTT
CDR3: CASSGGTTTNEKLFF

J: TRBJ1-1
D: -
V: TRBV24-1
size: -
DNA: TGTGCCACCAGTGATCCGAACAGGGCCGGTAATGAAGCTTTCTTT
CDR3: CATSDPNRAGNEAFF

J: TRBJ2-1
D: TRBD2
V: TRBV7-6
size: many
DNA: TGTGCCAGCAGCCCGATTCGGGGACTAGCGGGGGGGAGCTCCTACAATGAGCAGTTCTTC
CDR3: CASSPIRGLAGGSSYNEQFF

J: TRBJ1-2
D: TRBD1
V: TRBV7-6
size: few
DNA: TGTGCCAGCAGCCCCAGCGGTTGGGACAGGACTAACTATGGCTACACCTTC
CDR3: CASSPSGWDRTNYGYTF

J: TRBJ2-1
D: TRBD2
V: TRBV4-1
size: -
DNA: TGCGCCAGCAGCCCTTTTATTACCGGGACTAGCGGGGGGTACAATGAGCAGTTCTTC
CDR3: CASSPFITGTSGGYNEQFF

J: TRBJ1-2
D: -
V: TRBV7-9
size: -
DNA: TGTGCCAGCAGCGTCCGGGACAACTCTAACTATGGCTACACCTTC
CDR3: CASSVRDNSNYGYTF

J: TRBJ2-1
D: -
V: TRBV19
size: -
DNA: TGTGCCAGTAGTATAGCACTCCCCTCGGATGAGCAGTTCTTC
CDR3: CASSIALPSDEQFF

J: TRBJ2-5
D: TRBD1
V: TRBV27
size: -
DNA: TGTGCCAGCGGCAGGGGGCTTCGAGAGACCCAGTACTTC
CDR3: CASGRGLRETQYF

J: TRBJ2-7
D: -
V: TRBV7-2
size: many
DNA: TGTGCCAGCACCGACTTTGGGCAAGGATACGAGCAGTACTTC
CDR3: CASTDFGQGYEQYF

J: TRBJ1-2
D: -
V: TRBV27
size: -
DNA: TGTGCCAGCAGTTTATCAGGCGGACCCTATGGCTACACCTTC
CDR3: CASSLSGGPYGYTF

J: TRBJ1-2
D: -
V: TRBV10-3
size: -
DNA: TGTGCCATCAAACAGGCGGTTGGCTACACCTTC
CDR3: CAIKQAVGYTF

J: TRBJ2-5
D: TRBD2
V: TRBV4-1
size: few
DNA: TGCGCCAGCAGCCAAGTAGCGGGGGCAGAGACCCAGTACTTC
CDR3: CASSQVAGAETQYF

J: TRBJ2-3
D: -
V: TRBV24-1
size: -
DNA: TGTGCCACCAGTGACCAAAGGTCCACTAGCACAGATACGCAGTATTTT
CDR3: CATSDQRSTSTDTQYF

J: TRBJ2-5
D: -
V: TRBV20-1
size: few
DNA: TGCAGTGCCAGACCTCGGGAGACCCAGTACTTC
CDR3: CSARPRETQYF

J: TRBJ1-2
D: -
V: TRBV20-1
size: -
DNA: TGCAGGGCTCATGGCTACACCTTC
CDR3: CRAHGYTF

J: TRBJ1-1
D: -
V: TRBV11-2
size: many
DNA: TGTGCCAGCAGCTTAGTTACTGAAGCTTTCTTT
CDR3: CASSLVTEAFF

J: TRBJ2-2
D: TRBD2
V: TRBV7-9
size: few
DNA: TGTGCCAGCAGCCACACTACTAGCGGCCCTGGCACCGGGGAGCTGTTTTTT
CDR3: CASSHTTSGPGTGELFF

J: TRBJ2-7
D: TRBD1
V: TRBV27
size: -
DNA: TGTGCCAGCAGTTTATCGGGGACAGGGACCTACGAGCAGTACTTC
CDR3: CASSLSGTGTYEQYF

J: TRBJ1-1
D: -
V: TRBV7-8
size: -
DNA: TGTGCCAGCAGCCTGTCGCAGACATTGGTCACTGAAGCTTTCTTT
CDR3: CASSLSQTLVTEAFF

J: TRBJ1-2
D: -
V: TRBV14
size: -
DNA: TGTGCCAGCAGCCCACGAGGTAGGGCCCTTCCTAACTATGGCTACACCTTC
CDR3: CASSPRGRALPNYGYTF

J: TRBJ1-2
D: -
V: TRBV7-6
size: -
DNA: TGTGCCAGCAGCTTTACCAAGACAGGAACTAATGGCTACACCTTC
CDR3: CASSFTKTGTNGYTF

J: TRBJ1-1
D: TRBD1
V: TRBV7-9
size: -
DNA: TGTGCCAGCAGCCCTACGCAGGGGGCCACTGAAGCTTTCTTT
CDR3: CASSPTQGATEAFF

J: TRBJ2-5
D: -
V: TRBV27
size: -
DNA: TGTGCCAGCAGTCCCTTGACCCGAGAGACCCAGTACTTC
CDR3: CASSPLTRETQYF

J: TRBJ2-5
D: -
V: TRBV6-6
size: few
DNA: TGTGCCAGCAGTTACTCGACAGATTCTCAAGAGACCCAGTACTTC
CDR3: CASSYSTDSQETQYF

J: TRBJ1-1
D: -
V: TRBV27
size: -
DNA: TGTGCCAGCAACCAACAGGGTGGATGGGGTGAAGCTTTCTTT
CDR3: CASNQQGGWGEAFF

J: TRBJ2-1
D: -
V: TRBV7-9
size: few
DNA: TGTGCCAGCAGCTTAACCGGTCCCAAGGGGAGCTTC
CDR3: CASSLTGPKGSF

J: TRBJ2-5
D: -
V: TRBV2
size: few
DNA: TGTGCCAGCAGTGAAAACCCGGGGGAGACCCAGTACTTC
CDR3: CASSENPGETQYF

J: TRBJ2-7
D: -
V: TRBV27
size: -
DNA: TGTGCCAGCAGTTTACAGGAGAGCTCCTACGAGCAGTACTTC
CDR3: CASSLQESSYEQYF

J: TRBJ1-2
D: -
V: TRBV7-3
size: many
DNA: TGTGCCAGCAGCCCCCGGGAGACGGAGGACTATGGCTACACCTTC
CDR3: CASSPRETEDYGYTF

J: TRBJ1-2
D: -
V: TRBV20-1
size: -
DNA: TGCAGTGCTGGAAGGGTGCAGGGGTTCTATGGCTACACCTTC
CDR3: CSAGRVQGFYGYTF

J: TRBJ1-1
D: -
V: TRBV4-1
size: few
DNA: TGCGCCAGCAGCCAAGAGGGTAGGGGGAGTACTGAAGCTTTCTTT
CDR3: CASSQEGRGSTEAFF

J: TRBJ2-1
D: -
V: TRBV4-1
size: few
DNA: TGCGCCAGCAGCCAAGAGGCCGGGGAGCAGTTCTTC
CDR3: CASSQEAGEQFF

J: TRBJ1-5
D: -
V: TRBV6-1
size: -
DNA: TGTGCCAGCAGCGACAGGTACAATCAGCCCCAGCATTTT
CDR3: CASSDRYNQPQHF

J: TRBJ2-3
D: -
V: TRBV5-3
size: once
DNA: TGTGCCAGCAGCTTGGGGGGCAGGGGGTACACAGATACGCAGTATTTT
CDR3: CASSLGGRGYTDTQYF

J: TRBJ2-7
D: TRBD1
V: TRBV7-9
size: -
DNA: TGTGCCAGCAGCCCCGGGACAGGGATCTCCTACGAGCAGTACTTC
CDR3: CASSPGTGISYEQYF

J: TRBJ1-6
D: TRBD1
V: TRBV5-4
size: once
DNA: TGTGCCAGCAGCCTTGGGACAGTCGATAATTCACCCCTCCACTTT
CDR3: CASSLGTVDNSPLHF

J: TRBJ2-6
D: TRBD1
V: TRBV25-1
size: -
DNA: TGTGCCAGCAGTGAATTTTTTGGACAGGATGAGTCCGGGGCCAACGTCCTGACTTTC
CDR3: CASSEFFGQDESGANVLTF

J: TRBJ2-5
D: -
V: TRBV10-3
size: few
DNA: TGTGCCATCAGTGAGGAAGAGACCCAGTACTTC
CDR3: CAISEEETQYF

J: TRBJ2-3
D: TRBD2
V: TRBV29-1
size: -
DNA: TGCAGCGTTGAAGGGGCCCTGTTGAGCGGGGGGCTCCGAATTGACACAGATACGCAGTATTTT
CDR3: CSVEGALLSGGLRIDTDTQYF

J: TRBJ2-2
D: -
V: TRBV19
size: -
DNA: TGTGCCACCCTGACTGCCGCGGGGGAGCTGTTTTTT
CDR3: CATLTAAGELFF

J: TRBJ2-3
D: -
V: TRBV6-1
size: many
DNA: TGTGCCAGCATTCGGCCCTCCACAGATACGCAGTATTTT
CDR3: CASIRPSTDTQYF

J: TRBJ1-5
D: -
V: TRBV7-9
size: -
DNA: TGTGCCAGCAGCTTAGCTCGGGATATCGGTATGAGCAATCAGCCCCAGCATTTT
CDR3: CASSLARDIGMSNQPQHF

J: TRBJ1-1
D: -
V: TRBV12-3/TRBV12-4
size: few
DNA: TGTGCCAGCAGTTTAAGCATTAACACTGAAGCTTTCTTT
CDR3: CASSLSINTEAFF

J: TRBJ1-1
D: TRBD1
V: TRBV27
size: many
DNA: TGTGCCAGCAGTTCCGGACAGGGTCCCTTAGCGGGCACTGAAGCTTTCTTT
CDR3: CASSSGQGPLAGTEAFF

J: TRBJ1-2
D: TRBD1
V: TRBV6-5
size: -
DNA: TGTGCCAGCAGTTACTCATGGACAGGGGTACCTAACTATGGCTACACCTTC
CDR3: CASSYSWTGVPNYGYTF

J: TRBJ1-5
D: TRBD1
V: TRBV2
size: few
DNA: TGTGCCAGCGGTAGGGGACAGGGTATCCGCTTGGGGCAGCCCCAGCATTTT
CDR3: CASGRGQGIRLGQPQHF

J: TRBJ2-5
D: TRBD2
V: TRBV27
size: -
DNA: TGTGCCAGCAGTTTAAACCGGGGGGGCAGGGAAGAGACCCAGTACTTC
CDR3: CASSLNRGGREETQYF

J: TRBJ1-1
D: -
V: TRBV7-2
size: many
DNA: TGTGCCAGCAGCTTAGGCAGGGGAAGAGGGAACACTGAAGCTTTCTTT
CDR3: CASSLGRGRGNTEAFF

J: TRBJ1-4
D: -
V: TRBV19
size: few
DNA: TGTGCCAGTAGTTCGAGCGGGGATGCAACTAATGAAAAACTGTTTTTT
CDR3: CASSSSGDATNEKLFF

J: TRBJ2-1
D: -
V: TRBV9
size: -
DNA: TGTGCCAGCAGCGCTGGGGGGGCTGGGATTGAGCAGTTCTTC
CDR3: CASSAGGAGIEQFF

J: TRBJ2-1
D: TRBD2
V: TRBV29-1
size: -
DNA: TGCAGCGCCGAGACCGAAATTAGCGGGGGGGTGCGGTGGAATGAGCAGTTCTTC
CDR3: CSAETEISGGVRWNEQFF

J: TRBJ2-3
D: TRBD2
V: TRBV7-6
size: -
DNA: TGTGCCAGCAGTCAGCTAGCGGGCACAGATACGCAGTATTTT
CDR3: CASSQLAGTDTQYF

J: TRBJ1-2
D: -
V: TRBV20-1
size: -
DNA: TGCAGTGCTAAGGATCGGGTCGGCTACACCTTC
CDR3: CSAKDRVGYTF

J: TRBJ2-1
D: TRBD1
V: TRBV6-2/TRBV6-3
size: -
DNA: TGTGCCAGCCAGCCTCAGGGACAGGGGTTCAATGAGCAGTTCTTC
CDR3: CASQPQGQGFNEQFF

J: TRBJ2-1
D: -
V: TRBV27
size: -
DNA: TGTGCCAGCAACACAGGGAGCTCCTACAATGAGCAGTTCTTC
CDR3: CASNTGSSYNEQFF

J: TRBJ1-1
D: -
V: TRBV4-3
size: few
DNA: TGCGCCAGCAGCCTGGGACCCTTGGGCACTGAAGCTTTCTTT
CDR3: CASSLGPLGTEAFF

J: TRBJ1-5
D: -
V: TRBV7-8
size: many
DNA: TGTGCCAGCAGCTTCTTACTAGATCAGCCCCAGCATTTT
CDR3: CASSFLLDQPQHF

J: TRBJ1-1
D: -
V: TRBV6-5
size: -
DNA: TGTGCCAGCAGTTACTCCCTACAGGTGAACACTGAAGCTTTCTTT
CDR3: CASSYSLQVNTEAFF